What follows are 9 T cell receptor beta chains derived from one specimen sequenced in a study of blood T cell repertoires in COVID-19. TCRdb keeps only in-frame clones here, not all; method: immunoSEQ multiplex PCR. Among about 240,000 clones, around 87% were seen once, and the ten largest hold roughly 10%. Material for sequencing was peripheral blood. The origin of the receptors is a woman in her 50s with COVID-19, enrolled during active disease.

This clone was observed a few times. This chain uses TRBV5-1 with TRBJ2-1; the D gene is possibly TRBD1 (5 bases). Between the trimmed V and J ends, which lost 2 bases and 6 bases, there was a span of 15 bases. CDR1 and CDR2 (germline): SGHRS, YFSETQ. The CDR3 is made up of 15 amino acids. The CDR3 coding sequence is TGCGCCAGCAGCTTTTTGGGCGGACACCCCAATGAGCAGTTCTTC. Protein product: CASSFLGGHPNEQFF. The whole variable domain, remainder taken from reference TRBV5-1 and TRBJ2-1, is KAGVTQTPRYLIKTRGQQVTLSCSPISGHRSVSWYQQTPGQGLQFLFEYFSETQRNKGNFPGRFSGRQFSNSRSEMNVSTLELGDSALYLCASSFLGGHPNEQFFGPGTRLTVL.

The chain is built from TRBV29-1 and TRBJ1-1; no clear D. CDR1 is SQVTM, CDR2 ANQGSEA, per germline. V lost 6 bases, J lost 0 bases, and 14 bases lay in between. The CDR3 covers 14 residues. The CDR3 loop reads CSVDPGGMNTEAFF. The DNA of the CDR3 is TGCAGCGTCGACCCGGGAGGTATGAACACTGAAGCTTTCTTT.

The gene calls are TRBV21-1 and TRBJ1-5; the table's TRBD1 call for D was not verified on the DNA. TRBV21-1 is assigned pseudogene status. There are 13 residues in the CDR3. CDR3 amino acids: CASPDSSNQPQHF. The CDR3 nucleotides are TGTGCCAGTCCTGACAGTAGCAATCAGCCCCAGCATTTT.

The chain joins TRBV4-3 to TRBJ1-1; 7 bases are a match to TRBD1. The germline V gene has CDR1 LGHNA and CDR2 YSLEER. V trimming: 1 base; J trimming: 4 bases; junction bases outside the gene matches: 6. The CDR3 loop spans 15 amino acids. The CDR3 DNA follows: TGCGCCAGCAGCCAAGGCACAGGGGTTGGCACTGAAGCTTTCTTT. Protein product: CASSQGTGVGTEAFF.

The CDR3: CASSTGIYEQYF. Written as DNA, the CDR3 is TGTGCCAGCAGCACAGGGATTTACGAGCAGTACTTC. The rearrangement joins TRBV7-9 to TRBJ2-7, with D perhaps matching TRBD1 (6 bases). With 5 bases removed from V and 4 bases from J, the gap between germline ends came to 9 bases. This CDR3 is built from 12 residues. Germline V CDR1 and CDR2: SEHNR, FQNEAQ (reference sequence).

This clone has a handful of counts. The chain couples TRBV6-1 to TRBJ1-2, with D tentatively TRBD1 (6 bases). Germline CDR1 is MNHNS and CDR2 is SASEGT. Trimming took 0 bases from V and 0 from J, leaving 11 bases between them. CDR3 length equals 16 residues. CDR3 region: CASSEARGAPNYGYTF. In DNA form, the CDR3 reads TGTGCCAGCAGTGAAGCGCGGGGGGCCCCTAACTATGGCTACACCTTC.

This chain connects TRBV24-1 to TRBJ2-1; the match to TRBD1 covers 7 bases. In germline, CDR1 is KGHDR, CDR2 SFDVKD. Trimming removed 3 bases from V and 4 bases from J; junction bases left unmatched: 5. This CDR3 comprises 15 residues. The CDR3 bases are TGTGCCACCAGTGATCCCGGGACAGCATACAATGAGCAGTTCTTC. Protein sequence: CATSDPGTAYNEQFF.

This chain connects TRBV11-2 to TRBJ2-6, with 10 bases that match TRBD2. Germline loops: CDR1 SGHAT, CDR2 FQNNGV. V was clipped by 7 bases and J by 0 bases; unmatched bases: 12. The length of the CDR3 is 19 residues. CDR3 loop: CASTQVLAGEHSGANVLTF. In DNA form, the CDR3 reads TGTGCCAGCACCCAAGTTCTAGCGGGGGAGCACTCTGGGGCCAACGTCCTGACTTTC. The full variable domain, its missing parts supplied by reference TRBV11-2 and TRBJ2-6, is EAGVAQSPRYKIIEKRQSVAFWCNPISGHATLYWYQQILGQGPKLLIQFQNNGVVDDSQLPKDRFSAERLKGVDSTLKIQPAKLEDSAVYLCASTQVLAGEHSGANVLTFGAGSRLTVL.

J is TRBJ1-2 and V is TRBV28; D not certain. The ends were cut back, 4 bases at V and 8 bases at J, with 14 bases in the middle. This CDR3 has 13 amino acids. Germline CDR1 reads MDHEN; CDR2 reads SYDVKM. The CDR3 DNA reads TGTGCCAGCAGTTCACCTCAGCGTTGGGGCTACACCTTC. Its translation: CASSSPQRWGYTF.